This T cell receptor (beta chain) was captured in a study of shared clonotypes between healthy human individuals. TCRdb keeps only in-frame clones here, not all; method: immunoSEQ multiplex PCR. The sample shows around 2.5 million clones, approximately 94% of them seen only once. Regarding this clone: What it binds is unknown.

General observations from the study: The study generally estimated greater richness for naive than memory subsets. Although depth was large, rarefaction showed that sequencing of the sorted subsets was incomplete.

The length of the CDR3 is 14 residues. Trimming took off 2 bases at V and 8 bases at J, with 12 bases between the two ends. CDR1 and CDR2 (germline): SNHLY, FYNNEI. This clonotype originated in a man aged 18 to 29 in good health. Some clones in this sample may be carry-over from other donors' samples. The chain joins TRBV2 to TRBJ1-4; D remains ambiguous. Sequencing was performed on naive CD4+ T cells from PBMCs. Subset given: CD45RA+ positively selected. For the CDR3, the DNA is TGTGCCAGCAGTGAATTAACGAGGAGGGAAAAACTGTTTTTT. Protein: CASSELTRREKLFF.